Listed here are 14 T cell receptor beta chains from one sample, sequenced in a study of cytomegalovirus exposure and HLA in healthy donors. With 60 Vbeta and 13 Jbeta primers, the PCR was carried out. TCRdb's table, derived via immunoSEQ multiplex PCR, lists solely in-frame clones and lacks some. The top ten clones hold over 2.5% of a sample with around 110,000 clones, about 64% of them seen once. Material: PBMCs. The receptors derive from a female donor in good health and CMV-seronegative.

The DNA of the CDR3 is TGTGCCAGCAGCTTCCAATTAGGGGTAGGCACAGATACGCAGTATTTT. Amino acids: CASSFQLGVGTDTQYF. This sequence joins TRBV7-8 and TRBJ2-3; tentative D call: TRBD1 (5 bases). Germline V CDR1 and CDR2: SGHVS, FQNEAQ. CDR3 length: 16 residues. V was pared by 3 bases and J by 1 base, with 14 bases between.

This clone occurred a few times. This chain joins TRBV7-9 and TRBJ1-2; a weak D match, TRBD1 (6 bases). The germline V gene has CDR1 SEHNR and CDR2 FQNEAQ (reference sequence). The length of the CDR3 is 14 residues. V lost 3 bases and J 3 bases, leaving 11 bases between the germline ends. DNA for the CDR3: TGTGCCAGCAGCTTTAACAGGGAAGACTATGGCTACACCTTC. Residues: CASSFNREDYGYTF.

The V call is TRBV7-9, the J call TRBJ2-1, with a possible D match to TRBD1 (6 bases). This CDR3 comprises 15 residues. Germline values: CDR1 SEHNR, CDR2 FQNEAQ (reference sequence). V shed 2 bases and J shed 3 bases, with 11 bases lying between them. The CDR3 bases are TGTGCCAGCAGCTTAACCGGACAGTACTACAATGAGCAGTTCTTC. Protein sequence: CASSLTGQYYNEQFF. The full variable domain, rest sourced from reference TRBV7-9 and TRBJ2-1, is DTGVSQNPRHKITKRGQNVTFRCDPISEHNRLYWYRQTLGQGPEFLTYFQNEAQLEKSRLLSDRFSAERPKGSFSTLEIQRTEQGDSAMYLCASSLTGQYYNEQFFGPGTRLTVL.

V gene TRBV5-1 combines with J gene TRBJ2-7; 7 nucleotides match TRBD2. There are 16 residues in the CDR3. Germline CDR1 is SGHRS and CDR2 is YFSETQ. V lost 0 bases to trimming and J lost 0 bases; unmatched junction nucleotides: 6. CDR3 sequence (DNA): TGCGCCAGCAGCTTGGGACTTACTAGCGACTCCTACGAGCAGTACTTC. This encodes CASSLGLTSDSYEQYF.

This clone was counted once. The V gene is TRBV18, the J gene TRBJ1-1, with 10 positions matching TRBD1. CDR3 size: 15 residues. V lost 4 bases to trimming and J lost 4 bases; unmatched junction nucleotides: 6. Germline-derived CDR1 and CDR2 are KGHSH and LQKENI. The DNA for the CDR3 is TGTGCCAGCTCACAAGCCGGACAGGGGGGCACTGAAGCTTTCTTT. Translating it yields CASSQAGQGGTEAFF.

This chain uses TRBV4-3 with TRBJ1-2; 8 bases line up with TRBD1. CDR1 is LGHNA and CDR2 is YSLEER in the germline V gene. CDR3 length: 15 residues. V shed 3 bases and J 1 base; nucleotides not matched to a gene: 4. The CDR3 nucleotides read TGCGCCAGCAGCCAGCTGACAGGGGATAACTATGGCTACACCTTC. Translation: CASSQLTGDNYGYTF.

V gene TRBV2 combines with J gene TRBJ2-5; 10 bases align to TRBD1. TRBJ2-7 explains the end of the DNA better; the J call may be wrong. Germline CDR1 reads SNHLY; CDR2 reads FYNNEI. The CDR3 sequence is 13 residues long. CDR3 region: CASGGTGVDEQYF. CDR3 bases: TGTGCCAGCGGGGGGACAGGGGTAGACGAGCAGTACTTC.

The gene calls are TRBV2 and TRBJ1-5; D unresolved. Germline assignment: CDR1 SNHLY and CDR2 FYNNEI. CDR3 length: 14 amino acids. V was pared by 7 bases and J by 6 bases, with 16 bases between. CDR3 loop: CASKGGSRGQPQHF. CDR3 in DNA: TGTGCCAGCAAGGGAGGTTCACGGGGTCAGCCCCAGCATTTT.

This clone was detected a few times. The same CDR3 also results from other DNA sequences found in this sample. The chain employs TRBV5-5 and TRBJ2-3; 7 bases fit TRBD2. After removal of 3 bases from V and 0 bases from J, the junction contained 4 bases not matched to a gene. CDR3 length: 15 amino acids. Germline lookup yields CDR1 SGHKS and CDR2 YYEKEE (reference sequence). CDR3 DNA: TGTGCCAGCAGCTGGGGACTAACTAGCACAGATACGCAGTATTTT. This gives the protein CASSWGLTSTDTQYF.

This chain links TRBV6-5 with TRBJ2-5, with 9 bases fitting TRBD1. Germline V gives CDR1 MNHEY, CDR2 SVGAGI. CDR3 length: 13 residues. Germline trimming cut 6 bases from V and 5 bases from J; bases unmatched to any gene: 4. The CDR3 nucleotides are TGTGCCAGCAGCAAAGACAGGGGGGAGACCCAGTACTTC. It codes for CASSKDRGETQYF.

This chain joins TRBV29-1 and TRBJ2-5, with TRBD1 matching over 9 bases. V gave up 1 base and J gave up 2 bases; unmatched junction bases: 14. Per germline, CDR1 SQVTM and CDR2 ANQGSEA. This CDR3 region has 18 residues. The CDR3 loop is CSVEGGSGTGGIQETQYF. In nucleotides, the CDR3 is TGCAGCGTTGAAGGGGGTTCGGGAACAGGGGGCATTCAAGAGACCCAGTACTTC. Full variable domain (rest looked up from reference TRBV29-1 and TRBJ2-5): SAVISQKPSRDICQRGTSLTIQCQVDSQVTMMFWYRQQPGQSLTLIATANQGSEATYESGFVIDKFPISRPNLTFSTLTVSNMSPEDSSIYLCSVEGGSGTGGIQETQYFGPGTRLLVL.

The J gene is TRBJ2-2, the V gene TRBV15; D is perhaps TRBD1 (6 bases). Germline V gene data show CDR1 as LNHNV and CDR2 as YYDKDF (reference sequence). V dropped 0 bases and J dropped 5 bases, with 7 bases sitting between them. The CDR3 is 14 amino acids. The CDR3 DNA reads TGTGCCACCAGCAGAGATCAGGGGACCGGGGAGCTGTTTTTT. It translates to CATSRDQGTGELFF.

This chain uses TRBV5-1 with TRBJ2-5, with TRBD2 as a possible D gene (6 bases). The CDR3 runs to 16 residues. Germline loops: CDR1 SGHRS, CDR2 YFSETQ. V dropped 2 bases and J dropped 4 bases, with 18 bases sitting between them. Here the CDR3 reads CASSLQAGGIRETQYF. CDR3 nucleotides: TGCGCCAGCAGCTTACAAGCAGGAGGGATACGAGAGACCCAGTACTTC.

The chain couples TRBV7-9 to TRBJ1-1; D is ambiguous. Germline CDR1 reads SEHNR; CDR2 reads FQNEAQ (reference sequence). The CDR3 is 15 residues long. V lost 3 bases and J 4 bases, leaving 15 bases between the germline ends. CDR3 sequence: CASSFHGPSGTEAFF. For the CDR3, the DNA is TGTGCCAGCAGCTTCCACGGGCCTAGCGGCACTGAAGCTTTCTTT.